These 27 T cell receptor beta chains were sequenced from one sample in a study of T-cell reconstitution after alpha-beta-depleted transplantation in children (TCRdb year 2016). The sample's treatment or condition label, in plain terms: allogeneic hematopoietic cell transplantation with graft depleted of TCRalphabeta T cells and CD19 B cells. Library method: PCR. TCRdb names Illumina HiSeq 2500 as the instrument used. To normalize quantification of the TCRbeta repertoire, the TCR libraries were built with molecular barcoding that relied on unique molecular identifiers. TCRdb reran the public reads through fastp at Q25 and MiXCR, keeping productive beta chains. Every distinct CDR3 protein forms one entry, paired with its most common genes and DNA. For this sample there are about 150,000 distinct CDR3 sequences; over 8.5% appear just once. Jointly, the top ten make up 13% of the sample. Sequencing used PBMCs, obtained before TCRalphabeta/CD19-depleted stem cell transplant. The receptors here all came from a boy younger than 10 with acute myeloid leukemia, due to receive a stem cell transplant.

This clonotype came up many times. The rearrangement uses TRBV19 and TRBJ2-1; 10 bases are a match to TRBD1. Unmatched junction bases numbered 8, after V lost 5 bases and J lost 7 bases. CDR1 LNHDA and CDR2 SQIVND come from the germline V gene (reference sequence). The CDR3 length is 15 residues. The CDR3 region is CASSVRQGARNEQFF. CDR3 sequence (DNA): TGTGCCAGTAGTGTTCGACAGGGGGCCAGGAATGAGCAGTTCTTC.

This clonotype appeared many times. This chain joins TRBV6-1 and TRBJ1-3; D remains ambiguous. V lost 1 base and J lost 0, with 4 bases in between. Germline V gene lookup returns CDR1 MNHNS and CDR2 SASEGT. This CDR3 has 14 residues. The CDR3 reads CASSEEVSGNTIYF. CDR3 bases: TGTGCCAGCAGTGAAGAGGTCTCTGGAAACACCATATATTTT.

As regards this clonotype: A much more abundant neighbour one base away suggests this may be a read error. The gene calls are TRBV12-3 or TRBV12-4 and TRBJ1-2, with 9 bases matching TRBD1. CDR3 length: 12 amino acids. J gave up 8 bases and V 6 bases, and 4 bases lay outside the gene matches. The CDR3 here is CASSRTGEGYTF. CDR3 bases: TGTGCCAGCAGCAGGACAGGGGAAGGCTACACCTTC.

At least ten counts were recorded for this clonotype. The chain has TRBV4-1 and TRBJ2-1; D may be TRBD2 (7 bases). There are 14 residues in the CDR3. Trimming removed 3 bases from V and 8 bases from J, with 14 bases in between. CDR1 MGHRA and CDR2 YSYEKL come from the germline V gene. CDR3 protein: CASSQGRGVYEQFF. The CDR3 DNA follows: TGCGCCAGCAGCCAGGGGAGGGGGGTTTATGAGCAGTTCTTC.

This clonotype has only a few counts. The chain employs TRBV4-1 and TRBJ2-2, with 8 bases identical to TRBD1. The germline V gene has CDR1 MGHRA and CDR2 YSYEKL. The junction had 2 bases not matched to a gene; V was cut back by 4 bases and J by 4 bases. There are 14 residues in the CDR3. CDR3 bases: TGCGCCAGCAGCCCAGACAGGGGCACCGGGGAGCTGTTTTTT. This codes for CASSPDRGTGELFF.

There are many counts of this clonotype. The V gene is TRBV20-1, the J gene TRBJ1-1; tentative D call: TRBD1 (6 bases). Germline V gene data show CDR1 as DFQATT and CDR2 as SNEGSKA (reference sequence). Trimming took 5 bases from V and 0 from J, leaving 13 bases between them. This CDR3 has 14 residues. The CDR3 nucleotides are TGCAGTGCTGGGGGGGGGGACATGAACACTGAAGCTTTCTTT. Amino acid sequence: CSAGGGDMNTEAFF.

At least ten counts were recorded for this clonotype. In DNA form, the CDR3 reads TGTGCCAGCAGCCAAAACGCATTGCGGGGCAATTCACCCCTCCACTTT. It yields the protein CASSQNALRGNSPLHF. The chain combines TRBV3-1 with TRBJ1-6; TRBD1 might be the D (5 bases). V was clipped by 2 bases and J by 7 bases, with 15 bases between them. CDR1 LGHDT and CDR2 YNNKEL come from the germline V gene (reference sequence). There are 16 residues in the CDR3.

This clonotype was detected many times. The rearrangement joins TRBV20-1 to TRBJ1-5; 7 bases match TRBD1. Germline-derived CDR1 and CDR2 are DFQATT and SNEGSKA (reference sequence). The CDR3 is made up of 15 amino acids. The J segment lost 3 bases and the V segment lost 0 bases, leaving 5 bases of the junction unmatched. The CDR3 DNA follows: TGCAGTGCTAGAGAAGGGGGACAGTACAATCAGCCCCAGCATTTT. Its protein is CSAREGGQYNQPQHF.

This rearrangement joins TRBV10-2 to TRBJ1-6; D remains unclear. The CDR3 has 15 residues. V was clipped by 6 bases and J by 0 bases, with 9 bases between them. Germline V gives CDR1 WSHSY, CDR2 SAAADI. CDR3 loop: CASRGGPSYNSPLHF. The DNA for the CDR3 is TGCGCCAGCAGAGGCGGCCCCTCCTATAATTCACCCCTCCACTTT.

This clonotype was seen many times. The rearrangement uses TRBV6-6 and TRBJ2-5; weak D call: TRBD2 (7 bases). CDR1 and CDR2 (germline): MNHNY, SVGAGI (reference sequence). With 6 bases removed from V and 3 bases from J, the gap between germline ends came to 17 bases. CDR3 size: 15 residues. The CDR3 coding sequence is TGTGCCAGCAGCAGACTTCGGGGGGCCGAAGAGACCCAGTACTTC. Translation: CASSRLRGAEETQYF.

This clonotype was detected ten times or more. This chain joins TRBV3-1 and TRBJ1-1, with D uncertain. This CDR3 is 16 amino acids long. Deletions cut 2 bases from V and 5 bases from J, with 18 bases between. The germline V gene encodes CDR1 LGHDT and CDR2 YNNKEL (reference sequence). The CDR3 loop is CASSQTPGGKWTEAFF. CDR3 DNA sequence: TGTGCCAGCAGCCAAACCCCGGGAGGCAAGTGGACTGAAGCTTTCTTT. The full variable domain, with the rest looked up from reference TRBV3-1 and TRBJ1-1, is DTAVSQTPKYLVTQMGNDKSIKCEQNLGHDTMYWYKQDSKKFLKIMFSYNNKELIINETVPNRFSPKSPDKAHLNLHINSLELGDSAVYFCASSQTPGGKWTEAFFGQGTRLTVV.

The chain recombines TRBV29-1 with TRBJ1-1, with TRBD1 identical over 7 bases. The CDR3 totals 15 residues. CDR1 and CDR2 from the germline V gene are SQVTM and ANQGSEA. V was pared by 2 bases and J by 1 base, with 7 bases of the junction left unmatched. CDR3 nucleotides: TGCAGCGTTGAACTCCGGGGACAGCCGAACACTGAAGCTTTCTTT. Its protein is CSVELRGQPNTEAFF. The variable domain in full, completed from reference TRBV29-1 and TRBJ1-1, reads SAVISQKPSRDICQRGTSLTIQCQVDSQVTMMFWYRQQPGQSLTLIATANQGSEATYESGFVIDKFPISRPNLTFSTLTVSNMSPEDSSIYLCSVELRGQPNTEAFFGQGTRLTVV.

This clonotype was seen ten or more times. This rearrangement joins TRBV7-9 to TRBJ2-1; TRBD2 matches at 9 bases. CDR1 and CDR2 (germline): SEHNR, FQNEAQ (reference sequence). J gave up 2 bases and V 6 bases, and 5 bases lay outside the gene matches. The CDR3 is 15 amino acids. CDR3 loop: CASRPAGGPYNEQFF. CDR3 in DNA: TGTGCCAGCAGACCAGCGGGAGGCCCCTACAATGAGCAGTTCTTC.

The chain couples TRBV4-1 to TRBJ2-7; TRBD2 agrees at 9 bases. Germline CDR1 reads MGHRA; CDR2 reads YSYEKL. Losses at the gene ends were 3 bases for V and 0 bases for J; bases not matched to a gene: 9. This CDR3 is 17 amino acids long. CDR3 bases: TGCGCCAGCAGCCACACATCCGGCGGGAGGGCCTCCTACGAGCAGTACTTC. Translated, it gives CASSHTSGGRASYEQYF.

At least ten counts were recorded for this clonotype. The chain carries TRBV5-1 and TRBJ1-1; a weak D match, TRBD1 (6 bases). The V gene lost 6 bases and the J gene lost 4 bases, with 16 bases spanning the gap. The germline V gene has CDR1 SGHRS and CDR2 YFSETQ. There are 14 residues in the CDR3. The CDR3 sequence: CASTLRGPGTEAFF. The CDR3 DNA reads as TGCGCCAGCACCTTACGGGGGCCGGGCACTGAAGCTTTCTTT.

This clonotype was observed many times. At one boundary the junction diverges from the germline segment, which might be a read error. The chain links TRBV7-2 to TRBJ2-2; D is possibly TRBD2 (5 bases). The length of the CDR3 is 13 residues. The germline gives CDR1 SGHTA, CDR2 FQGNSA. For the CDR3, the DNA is TGTGCCAGCAGCGTAGCGTACACCGGGGAGCTGTTTTTT. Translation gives CASSVAYTGELFF. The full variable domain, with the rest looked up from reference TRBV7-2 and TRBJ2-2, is GAGVSQSPSNKVTEKGKDVELRCDPISGHTALYWYRQSLGQGLEFLIYFQGNSAPDKSGLPSDRFSAERTGGSVSTLTIQRTQQEDSAVYLCASSVAYTGELFFGEGSRLTVL.

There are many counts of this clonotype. Here the CDR3 reads CSARADSYEQYF. DNA for the CDR3: TGCAGTGCCCGGGCGGACAGCTACGAGCAGTACTTC. This rearrangement joins TRBV20-1 to TRBJ2-7, with a possible D match to TRBD1 (6 bases). The CDR3 covers 12 residues. Germline V gene sequence: CDR1 DFQATT, CDR2 SNEGSKA (reference sequence). The ends were cut back, 6 bases at V and 3 bases at J, with 12 bases in the middle.

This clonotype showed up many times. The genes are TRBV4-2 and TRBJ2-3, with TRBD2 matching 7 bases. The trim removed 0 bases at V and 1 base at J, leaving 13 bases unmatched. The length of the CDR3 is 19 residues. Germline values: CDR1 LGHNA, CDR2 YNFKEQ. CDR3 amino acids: CASSQDSISASGRTDTQYF. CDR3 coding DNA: TGTGCCAGCAGCCAAGATTCCATCTCCGCTAGCGGACGCACAGATACGCAGTATTTT.

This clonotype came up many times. For the CDR3, the DNA is TGTGCCAGCGCACCGGGGCAGGGAACAGATACGCAGTATTTT. Amino acids: CASAPGQGTDTQYF. The chain recombines TRBV5-5 with TRBJ2-3; D possibly uses TRBD1 or TRBD2 (5 bases each). The V end lost 7 bases, the J end lost 3 bases, and 15 bases lay between the germline ends. The CDR3 is made up of 14 amino acids. Germline V gene data show CDR1 as SGHKS and CDR2 as YYEKEE (reference sequence).

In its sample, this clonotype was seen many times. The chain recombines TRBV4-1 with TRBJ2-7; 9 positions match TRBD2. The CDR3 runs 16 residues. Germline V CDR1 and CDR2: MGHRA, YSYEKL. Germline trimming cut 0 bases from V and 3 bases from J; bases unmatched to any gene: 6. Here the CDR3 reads CASSQDTAGGNYEQYF. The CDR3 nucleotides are TGCGCCAGCAGCCAAGATACGGCGGGAGGGAACTACGAGCAGTACTTC.

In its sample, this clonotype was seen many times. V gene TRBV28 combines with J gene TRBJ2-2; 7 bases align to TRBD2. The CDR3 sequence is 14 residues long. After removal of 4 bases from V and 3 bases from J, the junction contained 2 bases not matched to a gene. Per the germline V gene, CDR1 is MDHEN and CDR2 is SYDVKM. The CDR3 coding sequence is TGTGCCAGCAGTTGGGGGGGTTACACCGGGGAGCTGTTTTTT. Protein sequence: CASSWGGYTGELFF.

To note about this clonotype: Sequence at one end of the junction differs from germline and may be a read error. CDR3 amino acids: CSARGQGGTEAVF. CDR3 in DNA: TGCAGTGCTAGAGGACAGGGTGGAACTGAAGCTGTCTTT. This chain connects TRBV20-1 to TRBJ1-1; 7 bases are a match to TRBD1. The V gene's germline CDR1 is DFQATT and CDR2 SNEGSKA (reference sequence). This CDR3 is built from 13 residues.

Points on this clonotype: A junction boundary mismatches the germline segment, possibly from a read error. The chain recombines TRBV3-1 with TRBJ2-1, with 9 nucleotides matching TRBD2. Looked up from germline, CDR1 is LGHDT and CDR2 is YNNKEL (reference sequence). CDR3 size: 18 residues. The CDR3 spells CACSKVGAGGNSYNEQFF. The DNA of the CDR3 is TGTGCCTGCAGCAAAGTAGGCGCGGGAGGGAACTCCTACAATGAGCAGTTCTTC.

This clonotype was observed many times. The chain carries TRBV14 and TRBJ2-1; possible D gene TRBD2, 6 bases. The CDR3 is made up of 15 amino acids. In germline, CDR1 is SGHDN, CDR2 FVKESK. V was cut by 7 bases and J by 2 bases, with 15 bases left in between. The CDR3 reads CASTPRDLPYNEQFF. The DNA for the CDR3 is TGTGCCAGCACCCCCCGGGACTTGCCCTACAATGAGCAGTTCTTC.

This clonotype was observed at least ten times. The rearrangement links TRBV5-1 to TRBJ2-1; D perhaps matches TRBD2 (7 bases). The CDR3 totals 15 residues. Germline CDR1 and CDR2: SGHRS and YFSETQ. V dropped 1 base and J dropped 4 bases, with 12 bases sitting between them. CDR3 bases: TGCGCCAGCAGCTTGACGGGGGGCAGTTACAATGAGCAGTTCTTC. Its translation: CASSLTGGSYNEQFF.

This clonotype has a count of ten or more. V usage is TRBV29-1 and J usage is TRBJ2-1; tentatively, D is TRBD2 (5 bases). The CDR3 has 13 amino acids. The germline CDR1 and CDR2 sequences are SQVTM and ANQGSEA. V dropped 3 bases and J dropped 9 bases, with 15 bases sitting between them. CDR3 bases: TGCAGCGTTGAGGGGAGTGTCCTGGGTGAGCAGTTCTTC. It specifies CSVEGSVLGEQFF.

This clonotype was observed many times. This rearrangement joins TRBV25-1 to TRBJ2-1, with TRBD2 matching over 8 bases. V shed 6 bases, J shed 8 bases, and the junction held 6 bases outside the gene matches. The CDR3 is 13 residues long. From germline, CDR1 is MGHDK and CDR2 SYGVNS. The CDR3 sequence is CASRRSGGDEQFF. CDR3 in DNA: TGTGCCAGCAGAAGATCCGGGGGGGATGAGCAGTTCTTC.